The TCR beta chain under discussion was sequenced for a study of T-cell reconstitution after alpha-beta-depleted transplantation in children. Per the germline V gene, CDR1 is DFQATT and CDR2 is SNEGSKA (reference sequence). V gave up 5 bases and J gave up 7 bases; unmatched junction bases: 8. The CDR3 consists of 14 residues. This clonotype was recorded many times. For TCRbeta, the library was prepared with unique molecular identifiers. TCRdb re-derived calls from the PCR reads in MiXCR, one entry per CDR3 protein. The sample contains some 200,000 distinct CDR3 sequences, about a tenth of which appear only once.

The sequence derives from a child younger than two with acute myeloid leukemia, due to receive a stem cell transplant. The specimen comprised PBMCs, sampled before TCRalphabeta/CD19-depleted stem cell transplant. The rearrangement joins TRBV20-1 to TRBJ2-1; 10 bases line up with TRBD2. The CDR3: CSALSGRSKNEQFF. The CDR3 DNA is TGCAGTGCTCTTAGCGGGAGGAGTAAGAATGAGCAGTTCTTC.